These T cell receptor beta chains were read from a single sample in a study of shared clonotypes between healthy human individuals. Generated by immunoSEQ multiplex PCR, the TCRdb table keeps only in-frame clones and is missing some. The table shows around 750,000 clones, with 74% occurring only once. The sample was memory CD4+ T cells sorted from blood. Source of these receptors: a woman in her twenties or thirties in good health. Both conserved end residues are part of each CDR3. The D gene is left open where the match is weak. Size values are once, few and many counts, or a class for expanded clones, and some rows have none.

clone_size: NA
v_call: TRBV5-1
j_call: TRBJ2-1
d_call: TRBD2
cdr3_nt: TGCGCCAGCAGCAGGGGACTAGCGGGAGTCAGGGAGCAGTTCTTC
cdr3_aa: CASSRGLAGVREQFF

clone_size: once
v_call: TRBV5-1
j_call: TRBJ2-7
d_call: NA
cdr3_nt: TGCGCCAGCAGCGAACAGGGCTATGGGGGCGAGCAGTACTTC
cdr3_aa: CASSEQGYGGEQYF

clone_size: NA
v_call: TRBV25-1
j_call: TRBJ1-1
d_call: NA
cdr3_nt: TGTGCCAGCAGTGCCCCTTCGGGGGGGGGCACTGAAGCTTTCTTT
cdr3_aa: CASSAPSGGGTEAFF

clone_size: NA
v_call: TRBV19
j_call: TRBJ2-5
d_call: NA
cdr3_nt: TGTGCCAGTAGTCCGACATCGTACCAAGAGACCCAGTACTTC
cdr3_aa: CASSPTSYQETQYF

clone_size: NA
v_call: TRBV10-3
j_call: TRBJ1-1
d_call: NA
cdr3_nt: TGTGCCATCGGGTTCGGGGGGAACACTGAAGCTTTCTTT
cdr3_aa: CAIGFGGNTEAFF

clone_size: few
v_call: TRBV4-2
j_call: TRBJ2-7
d_call: TRBD2
cdr3_nt: TGTGCCAGCAGCCAACCCGGGACTAGCGTTGGCGAGCAGTACTTC
cdr3_aa: CASSQPGTSVGEQYF

clone_size: NA
v_call: TRBV18
j_call: TRBJ1-1
d_call: NA
cdr3_nt: TGTGCCAGCTCACCACGTTTCACTGAAGCTTTCTTT
cdr3_aa: CASSPRFTEAFF

clone_size: few
v_call: TRBV25-1
j_call: TRBJ2-1
d_call: TRBD2
cdr3_nt: TGTGCCAGCAGGCGGGGGGGATACAATGAGCAGTTCTTC
cdr3_aa: CASRRGGYNEQFF

clone_size: few
v_call: TRBV4-2
j_call: TRBJ2-1
d_call: NA
cdr3_nt: TGTGCCAGCAGCCAAGGCGGACTAACGAGCTACAATGAGCAGTTCTTC
cdr3_aa: CASSQGGLTSYNEQFF

clone_size: NA
v_call: TRBV19
j_call: TRBJ2-5
d_call: TRBD1
cdr3_nt: TGTGCCAGCCACGCAGGCAGACAGGGGGAGACCCAGTACTTC
cdr3_aa: CASHAGRQGETQYF

clone_size: NA
v_call: TRBV11-2
j_call: TRBJ2-5
d_call: TRBD2
cdr3_nt: TGTGCCAGCAGCAGGAATGGACTAGCGGGAGGGCGTGGAGAGACCCAGTACTTC
cdr3_aa: CASSRNGLAGGRGETQYF

clone_size: few
v_call: TRBV10-1
j_call: TRBJ2-7
d_call: TRBD1
cdr3_nt: TGCGCCAGCAGTACGGGACAGAGCTCCTACGAGCAGTACTTC
cdr3_aa: CASSTGQSSYEQYF

clone_size: NA
v_call: TRBV28
j_call: TRBJ1-2
d_call: NA
cdr3_nt: TGTGCCAGCAGTTTACACACTAATTATGGCTACACCTTC
cdr3_aa: CASSLHTNYGYTF

clone_size: NA
v_call: TRBV5-1
j_call: TRBJ1-1
d_call: NA
cdr3_nt: TGCGCCAGCAGCCGAACAGGGATCGAGACTGAAGCTTTCTTT
cdr3_aa: CASSRTGIETEAFF

clone_size: many
v_call: TRBV5-1
j_call: TRBJ2-2
d_call: NA
cdr3_nt: TGCGCCAGCAGATCGACAGAGCTGAACACCGGGGAGCTGTTTTTT
cdr3_aa: CASRSTELNTGELFF

clone_size: many
v_call: TRBV9
j_call: TRBJ2-3
d_call: TRBD2
cdr3_nt: TGTGCCAGCAGCCCACGAGGGACTACTGCACTCACAGATACGCAGTATTTT
cdr3_aa: CASSPRGTTALTDTQYF

clone_size: NA
v_call: TRBV28
j_call: TRBJ1-2
d_call: NA
cdr3_nt: TGTGCCAGCAGCACAGGCAACTATGGCTACACCTTC
cdr3_aa: CASSTGNYGYTF

clone_size: NA
v_call: TRBV2
j_call: TRBJ2-5
d_call: NA
cdr3_nt: TGTGCCAGCAGTGTATTGGAAGAGACCCAGTACTTC
cdr3_aa: CASSVLEETQYF

clone_size: few
v_call: TRBV19
j_call: TRBJ1-5
d_call: NA
cdr3_nt: TGTGCCAGTAGTTATGCAGGATCGGGCAATCAGCCCCAGCATTTT
cdr3_aa: CASSYAGSGNQPQHF

clone_size: once
v_call: TRBV5-1
j_call: TRBJ1-3
d_call: NA
cdr3_nt: TGCGCCAGCAGCTTAAACGCAGATCGAAACACCATATATTTT
cdr3_aa: CASSLNADRNTIYF

clone_size: NA
v_call: TRBV28
j_call: TRBJ2-7
d_call: TRBD1
cdr3_nt: TGTGCCAGCAGTATGCAGGGGGCAGGTCGTTACGAGCAGTACTTC
cdr3_aa: CASSMQGAGRYEQYF

clone_size: NA
v_call: TRBV7-2
j_call: TRBJ2-5
d_call: NA
cdr3_nt: TGTGCCAGCAGCGCCTACAGGGCGAGGGAGACCCAGTACTTC
cdr3_aa: CASSAYRARETQYF

clone_size: few
v_call: TRBV18
j_call: TRBJ2-2
d_call: TRBD2
cdr3_nt: TGTGCCACGCCGGCTAGCGGAACGAACACCGGGGAGCTGTTTTTT
cdr3_aa: CATPASGTNTGELFF

clone_size: NA
v_call: TRBV2
j_call: TRBJ2-7
d_call: NA
cdr3_nt: TGTGCCAGCGGGGGACCCCACGAGCAGTACTTC
cdr3_aa: CASGGPHEQYF

clone_size: once
v_call: TRBV15
j_call: TRBJ2-3
d_call: NA
cdr3_nt: TGTGCCACCAGCACCGGCCAGCGGATATTCACAGATACGCAGTATTTT
cdr3_aa: CATSTGQRIFTDTQYF

clone_size: NA
v_call: TRBV27
j_call: TRBJ2-1
d_call: NA
cdr3_nt: TGTGCCAGCAGTTTAAGGGCGGGAAAGAACAATGAGCAGTTCTTC
cdr3_aa: CASSLRAGKNNEQFF

clone_size: once
v_call: TRBV1
j_call: TRBJ1-4
d_call: NA
cdr3_nt: TGCACCAGCAGCCGGAAGGGGGCAGAAAATGAAAAACTGTTTTTT
cdr3_aa: CTSSRKGAENEKLFF

clone_size: few
v_call: TRBV19
j_call: TRBJ2-1
d_call: TRBD2
cdr3_nt: TGTGCCAGTACAAGAATTAGCGGGAAGGGGTACAATGAGCAGTTCTTC
cdr3_aa: CASTRISGKGYNEQFF

clone_size: NA
v_call: TRBV27
j_call: TRBJ1-2
d_call: NA
cdr3_nt: TGTGCAGATGCTAACTATGGCTACACCTTC
cdr3_aa: CADANYGYTF